This T cell receptor beta chain was recorded in a study of PD-L1 blockade in urothelial cancer. For the study at large: Patients took up atezolizumab at some point between 2014 and 2015 at 1,200 mg intravenously every 3 weeks. Males with bladder-origin urothelial cancer constituted about nine tenths of the roughly 30 patients. Blood analysis occurred 3 weeks (second dose) and 6 weeks after treatment start.

Germline lookup yields CDR1 SNHLY and CDR2 FYNNEI. The CDR3 has 15 residues. The V gene end was trimmed by 2 bases and the J gene end by 4 bases; junction bases not matched to a gene: 3. TCRdb's copy holds only in-frame clones and misses some; the assay was immunoSEQ multiplex PCR. The data show tens of thousands of clones, 90% seen once. Each patient's cancer was a locally advanced or metastatic urothelial carcinoma. This chain connects TRBV2 to TRBJ2-3, with TRBD2 matching over 10 bases. This sequence was found in a man in his fifties or sixties with urothelial cancer. The sequencing here drew on PBMCs, taken around atezolizumab (anti-PD-L1) treatment. Here the CDR3 reads CASSELAGAADTQYF. The CDR3 DNA reads TGTGCCAGCAGTGAACTAGCGGGGGCGGCAGATACGCAGTATTTT.